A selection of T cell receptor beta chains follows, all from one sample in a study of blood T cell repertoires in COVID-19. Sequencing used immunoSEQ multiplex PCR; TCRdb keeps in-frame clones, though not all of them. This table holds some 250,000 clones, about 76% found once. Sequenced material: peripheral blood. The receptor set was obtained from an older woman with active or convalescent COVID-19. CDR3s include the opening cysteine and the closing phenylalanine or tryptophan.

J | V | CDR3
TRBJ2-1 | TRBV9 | CASNNRGLDNEQFF
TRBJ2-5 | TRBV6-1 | CASSESPGTTETQYF
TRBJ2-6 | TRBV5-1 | CASSLAQGAGANVLTF
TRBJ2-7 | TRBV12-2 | CASRFIPQGASDEQYF
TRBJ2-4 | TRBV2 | CASSDVRTGAKNIQYF
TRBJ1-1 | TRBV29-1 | CSVGGVAYTEAFF
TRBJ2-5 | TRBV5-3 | CARRTVAGGVETQYF
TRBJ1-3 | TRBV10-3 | CAISTGDGGNTIYF
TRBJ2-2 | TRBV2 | CASSELAGGPGELFF
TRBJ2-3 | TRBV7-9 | CASSLPPGQGFDTQYF
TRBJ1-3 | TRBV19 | CASRAGTGNGNTIYF